These 27 T cell receptor beta chains came from one sample sequenced in a study of cytomegalovirus exposure and HLA in healthy donors. The PCR employed 60 Vbeta primers together with 13 Jbeta primers. Here immunoSEQ multiplex PCR was the method, and the copy in TCRdb shows in-frame clones only, minus some. The table has almost 95,000 clones, roughly 69% seen once. Input material: PBMCs. These receptors were obtained from a man aged 50 to 60 in good health and CMV-seronegative.

This chain joins TRBV7-6 and TRBJ1-2; 9 bases are shared with TRBD1. The germline V gene encodes CDR1 SGHVS and CDR2 FNYEAQ. The CDR3 runs to 16 residues. After removal of 3 bases from V and 2 bases from J, the junction contained 7 bases not matched to a gene. The CDR3 sequence is CASSLTGGMTNYGYTF. The DNA of the CDR3 is TGTGCCAGCAGCTTGACAGGGGGGATGACAAACTATGGCTACACCTTC.

The chain carries TRBV18 and TRBJ2-1, with D perhaps matching TRBD1 (6 bases). V was trimmed by 4 bases and J by 6 bases, leaving 13 bases between them. Germline V CDR1 and CDR2: KGHSH, LQKENI. The CDR3 runs to 14 residues. The CDR3 loop is CASSLDRQTNEQFF. In nucleotides, the CDR3 is TGTGCCAGCTCACTGGACAGACAGACCAATGAGCAGTTCTTC.

The V and J genes are TRBV7-6 and TRBJ2-6; 7 nucleotides align to TRBD2. After removal of 5 bases from V and 5 bases from J, the junction contained 6 bases not matched to a gene. The CDR3 contains 15 residues. Germline lookup yields CDR1 SGHVS and CDR2 FNYEAQ. The CDR3 is CASSPGGSRANVLTF. CDR3 DNA: TGTGCCAGCAGCCCCGGGGGGAGTAGGGCCAACGTCCTGACTTTC.

V usage is TRBV6-5 and J usage is TRBJ2-5; 7 bases line up with TRBD1. The trim removed 5 bases at V and 4 bases at J, leaving 10 bases unmatched. CDR1 is MNHEY and CDR2 is SVGAGI in the germline V gene. This CDR3 contains 15 residues. The CDR3 here is CASSGQATRGETQYF. The CDR3, as DNA: TGTGCCAGCAGTGGACAGGCTACAAGAGGAGAGACCCAGTACTTC.

V gene TRBV25-1 combines with J gene TRBJ1-6, with D unresolved. Germline values: CDR1 MGHDK, CDR2 SYGVNS. Trimming removed 6 bases from V and 4 bases from J, with 13 bases in between. CDR3 length equals 15 residues. The CDR3 coding sequence is TGTGCCAGCAGAACGACCGGACTTTATAATTCACCCCTCCACTTT. Translated: CASRTTGLYNSPLHF. The full variable domain, rest sourced from reference TRBV25-1 and TRBJ1-6, is EADIYQTPRYLVIGTGKKITLECSQTMGHDKMYWYQQDPGMELHLIHYSYGVNSTEKGDLSSESTVSRIRTEHFPLTLESARPSHTSQYLCASRTTGLYNSPLHFGNGTRLTVT.

The rearrangement links TRBV5-8 to TRBJ2-2, with 9 nucleotides matching TRBD1. V lost 3 bases to trimming and J lost 7 bases; unmatched junction nucleotides: 7. CDR3 size: 15 residues. Germline V gene data show CDR1 as SGHTS and CDR2 as YDEGEE. The CDR3 DNA sequence: TGTGCCAGCAGCTCCGGACAGGGGAGTGTCGGGGAGCTGTTTTTT. Its translation is CASSSGQGSVGELFF.

This sequence joins TRBV2 and TRBJ2-5; possibly TRBD1 for D (6 bases). V gave up 4 bases and J gave up 2 bases, with 8 bases separating them. Per the germline V gene, CDR1 is SNHLY and CDR2 is FYNNEI. The CDR3 totals 13 residues. The CDR3 loop is CASSVDRQETQYF. The CDR3 DNA reads TGTGCCAGCAGTGTCGACAGGCAAGAGACCCAGTACTTC.

Remarks on this clone: Within the sample, other DNA sequences also encode this same CDR3. The gene calls are TRBV19 and TRBJ1-5; perhaps TRBD1 as D (5 bases). This CDR3 is 13 amino acids long. Per germline, CDR1 LNHDA and CDR2 SQIVND (reference sequence). Trimming removed 2 bases from V and 5 bases from J, with 7 bases in between. The CDR3 region is CASSIWGDQPQHF. Written as DNA, the CDR3 is TGTGCCAGTAGTATATGGGGGGATCAGCCCCAGCATTTT.

This clone was detected a few times. The V and J genes are TRBV5-1 and TRBJ1-2, with TRBD1 matching 10 bases. Germline V gene data show CDR1 as SGHRS and CDR2 as YFSETQ. Trimming took 0 bases from V and 7 from J; bases not matched to a gene: 6. This CDR3 is built from 15 residues. The CDR3 DNA reads TGCGCCAGCAGCTTGGTTGTGACAGGGGGCGGTGGCTACACCTTC. Its translation is CASSLVVTGGGGYTF. Full variable domain (remainder filled in from reference TRBV5-1 and TRBJ1-2): KAGVTQTPRYLIKTRGQQVTLSCSPISGHRSVSWYQQTPGQGLQFLFEYFSETQRNKGNFPGRFSGRQFSNSRSEMNVSTLELGDSALYLCASSLVVTGGGGYTFGSGTRLTVV.

Written as DNA, the CDR3 is TGTGCCAGCAGCTCACGAGAGGGTGAGCAGTTCTTC. As protein: CASSSREGEQFF. The chain carries TRBV7-2 and TRBJ2-1; possible D gene TRBD2, 5 bases. Germline CDR1 SGHTA, CDR2 FQGNSA. V gave up 4 bases and J gave up 9 bases, with 10 bases separating them. The CDR3 is 12 residues long.

This chain links TRBV5-1 with TRBJ2-3; unclear D gene. This CDR3 spans 14 amino acids. Looked up from germline, CDR1 is SGHRS and CDR2 is YFSETQ. V shed 0 bases and J shed 3 bases, with 8 bases lying between them. CDR3 nucleotides: TGCGCCAGCAGCTTGGCCTCCCAGACAGATACGCAGTATTTT. Its protein product is CASSLASQTDTQYF.

This rearrangement joins TRBV7-2 to TRBJ2-4; TRBD1 might be the D (6 bases). V was cut by 2 bases and J by 4 bases, with 21 bases left in between. Per germline, CDR1 SGHTA and CDR2 FQGNSA. The CDR3 is made up of 18 amino acids. CDR3 region: CASSLYPPHIDRKNIQYF. For the CDR3, the DNA is TGTGCCAGCAGCTTATACCCCCCCCATATCGACAGGAAAAACATTCAGTACTTC.

The chain uses TRBV6-1 and TRBJ1-2; possible D gene TRBD1, 6 bases. The CDR3 loop spans 13 amino acids. Germline V CDR1 and CDR2: MNHNS, SASEGT. Trimming left V 6 bases short and J 4 bases short, with 12 bases between. The CDR3 spells CASRVTGLYGYTF. CDR3 DNA sequence: TGTGCCAGCAGGGTGACAGGCCTCTATGGCTACACCTTC.

The rearrangement joins TRBV5-1 to TRBJ1-3; D gene uncertain. CDR3 length equals 16 residues. Germline V gene sequence: CDR1 SGHRS, CDR2 YFSETQ. V lost 3 bases, J lost 7 bases, and 20 bases lay in between. CDR3 sequence reads: CASSYELTYAPNTIYF. CDR3 nucleotides: TGCGCCAGCAGCTATGAGTTGACTTATGCCCCCAACACCATATATTTT.

This chain joins TRBV28 and TRBJ2-4; 7 nucleotides line up with TRBD2. Germline assignment: CDR1 MDHEN and CDR2 SYDVKM. J gave up 3 bases and V 6 bases, and 14 bases lay outside the gene matches. This CDR3 contains 17 residues. The CDR3 loop reads CASSRGGEGVGKNIQYF. The CDR3 DNA reads TGTGCCAGCAGCCGTGGGGGGGAAGGAGTTGGCAAAAACATTCAGTACTTC.

This clone was seen a handful of times. The genes are TRBV4-3 and TRBJ1-2; D remains unclear. This CDR3 has 15 residues. CDR1 is LGHNA, CDR2 YSLEER, per germline. Trimming stripped 1 base from V and 4 bases from J, with 13 bases between. The CDR3 DNA reads as TGCGCCAGCAGCCAAGCGGTGGTTACCGGCTATGGCTACACCTTC. Amino acids: CASSQAVVTGYGYTF.

J is TRBJ1-6 and V is TRBV4-3; D is possibly TRBD1 (5 bases). The CDR3 runs to 16 residues. The germline CDR1 and CDR2 sequences are LGHNA and YSLEER. The V end lost 1 base, the J end lost 9 bases, and 16 bases lay between the germline ends. This CDR3 reads CASSQVGRGSGSPLHF. CDR3 in DNA: TGCGCCAGCAGCCAAGTAGGAAGGGGTTCGGGTTCACCCCTCCACTTT.

V and J are TRBV4-2 and TRBJ2-5; 12 bases are a match to TRBD1. The CDR3 loop spans 17 amino acids. Germline V gene sequence: CDR1 LGHNA, CDR2 YNFKEQ. V was pared by 1 base and J by 4 bases, with 7 bases of the junction left unmatched. Here the CDR3 reads CASSQALGTGGTETQYF. The DNA of the CDR3 is TGTGCCAGCAGCCAAGCTCTCGGGACAGGGGGCACAGAGACCCAGTACTTC.

V and J are TRBV11-3 and TRBJ2-1; perhaps TRBD1 as D (6 bases). The V and J ends lost 4 bases and 0 bases respectively, with 13 bases between them. The V gene's germline CDR1 is SGHNT and CDR2 YENEEA. The CDR3 covers 16 residues. In DNA form, the CDR3 reads TGTGCCAGCAGCTCCTGGCTGGGACACTCCTACAATGAGCAGTTCTTC. Its protein product is CASSSWLGHSYNEQFF.

The J gene is TRBJ2-5, the V gene TRBV28; 11 nucleotides agree with TRBD2. The CDR3 consists of 15 residues. After removal of 2 bases from V and 5 bases from J, the junction contained 4 bases not matched to a gene. Germline-derived CDR1 and CDR2 are MDHEN and SYDVKM. The CDR3 sequence: CASSLLAGGSETQYF. CDR3 nucleotide sequence: TGTGCCAGCAGTTTACTAGCGGGGGGCTCGGAGACCCAGTACTTC.

This rearrangement joins TRBV5-6 to TRBJ1-1; TRBD1 might be the D (5 bases). The V and J ends lost 4 bases and 1 base respectively, with 8 bases between them. The CDR3 is 13 amino acids. Germline CDR1 SGHDT, CDR2 YYEEEE. The CDR3 DNA reads TGTGCCAGCAGCCCCGGGGGGAACACTGAAGCTTTCTTT. This gives the protein CASSPGGNTEAFF.

This clone was counted between two and nine times. The chain carries TRBV27 and TRBJ1-5, with D unclear. Per germline, CDR1 MNHEY and CDR2 SMNVEV (reference sequence). V lost 5 bases and J lost 0, with 17 bases in between. The CDR3 length is 17 residues. This chain's CDR3 is CASSLGPRGNSNQPQHF. For the CDR3, the DNA is TGTGCCAGCAGTCTCGGGCCGCGGGGTAATAGCAATCAGCCCCAGCATTTT.

The chain joins TRBV29-1 to TRBJ2-5, with D perhaps TRBD2 (6 bases). The CDR3 totals 13 residues. Germline V lookup: CDR1 SQVTM, CDR2 ANQGSEA. The ends were cut back, 6 bases at V and 1 base at J, with 12 bases in the middle. In DNA form, the CDR3 reads TGCAGCGTGGGAGGACTGAGCCAAGAGACCCAGTACTTC. Translating gives CSVGGLSQETQYF.

The gene calls are TRBV7-3 and TRBJ2-1, with D possibly matching TRBD2 (6 bases). V was cut by 0 bases and J by 5 bases, with 8 bases left in between. The length of the CDR3 is 14 residues. Germline V gene lookup returns CDR1 SGHTA and CDR2 FQGTGA. In DNA form, the CDR3 reads TGTGCCAGCAGCTTAACTAGCGGTCACAATGAGCAGTTCTTC. The encoded protein is CASSLTSGHNEQFF.

This clone has a handful of counts. V and J are TRBV18 and TRBJ2-7; D might be TRBD2 (5 bases). V dropped 5 bases and J dropped 3 bases, with 11 bases sitting between them. Germline V CDR1 and CDR2: KGHSH, LQKENI. CDR3 length equals 13 residues. This CDR3 reads CASSRREDYEQYF. CDR3 nucleotide sequence: TGTGCCAGCTCAAGACGGGAAGACTACGAGCAGTACTTC.

The genes are TRBV7-9 and TRBJ2-1; 9 nucleotides match TRBD2. J gave up 5 bases and V 5 bases, and 7 bases lay outside the gene matches. CDR1 is SEHNR and CDR2 is FQNEAQ in the germline V gene (reference sequence). CDR3 length equals 15 residues. DNA of the CDR3: TGTGCCAGCAGCCCGAGCGGGGGGCCAAACAATGAGCAGTTCTTC. This sequence encodes CASSPSGGPNNEQFF.

The rearrangement joins TRBV5-1 to TRBJ1-1; D gene ambiguous. Germline V gene sequence: CDR1 SGHRS, CDR2 YFSETQ. V was pared by 4 bases and J by 0 bases, with 10 bases between. The CDR3 sequence is 14 residues long. The CDR3 loop is CASSPGDMNTEAFF. In nucleotides, the CDR3 is TGCGCCAGCAGCCCGGGAGATATGAACACTGAAGCTTTCTTT.